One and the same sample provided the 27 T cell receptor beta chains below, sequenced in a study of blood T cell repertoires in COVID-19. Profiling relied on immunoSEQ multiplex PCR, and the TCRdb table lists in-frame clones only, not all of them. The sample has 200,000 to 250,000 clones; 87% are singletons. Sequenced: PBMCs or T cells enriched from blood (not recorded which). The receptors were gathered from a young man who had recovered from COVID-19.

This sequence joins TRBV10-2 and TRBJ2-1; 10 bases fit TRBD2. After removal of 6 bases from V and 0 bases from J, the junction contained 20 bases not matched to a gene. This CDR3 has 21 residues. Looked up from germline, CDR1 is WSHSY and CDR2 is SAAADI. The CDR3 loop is CASSKVVGASGSYSSYNEQFF. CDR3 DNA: TGCGCCAGCAGCAAAGTCGTAGGGGCTAGCGGGAGCTACAGCTCCTACAATGAGCAGTTCTTC.

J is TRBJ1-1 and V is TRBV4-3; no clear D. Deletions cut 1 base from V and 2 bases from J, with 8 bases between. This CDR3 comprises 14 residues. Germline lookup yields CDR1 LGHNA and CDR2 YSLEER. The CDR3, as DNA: TGCGCCAGCAGCCAAGCACAGCTAAACACTGAAGCTTTCTTT. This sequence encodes CASSQAQLNTEAFF.

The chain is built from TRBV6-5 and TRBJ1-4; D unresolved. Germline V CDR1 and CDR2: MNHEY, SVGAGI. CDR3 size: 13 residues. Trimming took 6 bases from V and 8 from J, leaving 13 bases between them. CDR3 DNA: TGTGCCAGCAGGGAGGGAAGTCGAGAAAAACTGTTTTTT. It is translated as CASREGSREKLFF.

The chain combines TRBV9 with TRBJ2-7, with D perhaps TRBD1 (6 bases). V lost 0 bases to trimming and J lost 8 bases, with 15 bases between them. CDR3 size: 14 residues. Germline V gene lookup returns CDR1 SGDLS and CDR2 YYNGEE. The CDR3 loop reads CASSVGAQGQKQYF. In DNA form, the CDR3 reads TGTGCCAGCAGCGTAGGAGCACAGGGTCAGAAGCAGTACTTC. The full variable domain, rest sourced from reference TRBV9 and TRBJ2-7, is DSGVTQTPKHLITATGQRVTLRCSPRSGDLSVYWYQQSLDQGLQFLIQYYNGEERAKGNILERFSAQQFPDLHSELNLSSLELGDSALYFCASSVGAQGQKQYFGPGTRLTVT.

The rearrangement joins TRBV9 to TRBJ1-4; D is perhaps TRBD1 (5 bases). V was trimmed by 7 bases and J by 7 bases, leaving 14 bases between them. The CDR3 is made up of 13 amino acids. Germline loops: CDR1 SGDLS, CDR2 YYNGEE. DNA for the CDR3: TGTGCCAGCCAGCGGGGCTCTACTGAAAAACTGTTTTTT. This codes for CASQRGSTEKLFF.

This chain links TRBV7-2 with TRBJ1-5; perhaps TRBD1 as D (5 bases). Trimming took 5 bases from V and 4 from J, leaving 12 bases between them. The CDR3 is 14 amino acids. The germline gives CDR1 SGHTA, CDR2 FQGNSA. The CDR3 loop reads CASSKGQGNQPQHF. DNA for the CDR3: TGTGCCAGCAGCAAGGGGCAGGGAAATCAGCCCCAGCATTTT.

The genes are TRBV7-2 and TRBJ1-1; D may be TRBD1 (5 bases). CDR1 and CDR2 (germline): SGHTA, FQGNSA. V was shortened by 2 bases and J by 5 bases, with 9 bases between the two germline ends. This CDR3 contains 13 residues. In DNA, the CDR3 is TGTGCCAGCAGCTTAAAGGGGAGGACTGAAGCTTTCTTT. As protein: CASSLKGRTEAFF.

The DNA for the CDR3 is TGTGCCAGCCACCCGACAGCGAGCTCCTATAATTCACCCCTCCACTTT. This codes for CASHPTASSYNSPLHF. The V and J genes are TRBV19 and TRBJ1-6; tentative D call: TRBD1 (5 bases). The CDR3 runs to 16 residues. Deletions cut 9 bases from V and 0 bases from J, with 15 bases between. Germline V CDR1 and CDR2: LNHDA, SQIVND (reference sequence).

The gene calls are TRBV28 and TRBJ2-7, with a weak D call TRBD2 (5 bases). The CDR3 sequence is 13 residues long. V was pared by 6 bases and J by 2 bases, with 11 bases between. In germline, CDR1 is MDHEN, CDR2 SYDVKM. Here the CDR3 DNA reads TGTGCCAGCAGGCCGGGATTAGCCTACGAGCAGTACTTC. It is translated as CASRPGLAYEQYF.

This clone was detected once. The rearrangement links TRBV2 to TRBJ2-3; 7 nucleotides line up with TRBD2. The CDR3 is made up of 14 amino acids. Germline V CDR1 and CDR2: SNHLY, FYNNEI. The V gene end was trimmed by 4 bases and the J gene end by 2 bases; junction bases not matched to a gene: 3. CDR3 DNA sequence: TGTGCCAGCAGTGTGGGGGGGATCACAGATACGCAGTATTTT. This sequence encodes CASSVGGITDTQYF.

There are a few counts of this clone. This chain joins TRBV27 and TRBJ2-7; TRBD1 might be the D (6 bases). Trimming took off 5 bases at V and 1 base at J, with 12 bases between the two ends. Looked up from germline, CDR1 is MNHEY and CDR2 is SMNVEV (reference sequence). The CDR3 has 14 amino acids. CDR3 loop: CASSPRTASYEQYF. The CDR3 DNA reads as TGTGCCAGCAGTCCGCGGACAGCTTCCTACGAGCAGTACTTC.

In DNA form, the CDR3 reads TGTGCCAGCAGTCGACTAGCGGGGCCCTACGAGCAGTACTTC. It codes for CASSRLAGPYEQYF. The chain recombines TRBV28 with TRBJ2-7; 11 nucleotides align to TRBD2. The CDR3 has 14 amino acids. Unmatched junction bases numbered 2, after V lost 5 bases and J lost 2 bases. Germline V gives CDR1 MDHEN, CDR2 SYDVKM. Using reference TRBV28 and TRBJ2-7 for the parts outside the CDR3, the full variable domain is DVKVTQSSRYLVKRTGEKVFLECVQDMDHENMFWYRQDPGLGLRLIYFSYDVKMKEKGDIPEGYSVSREKKERFSLILESASTNQTSMYLCASSRLAGPYEQYFGPGTRLTVT.

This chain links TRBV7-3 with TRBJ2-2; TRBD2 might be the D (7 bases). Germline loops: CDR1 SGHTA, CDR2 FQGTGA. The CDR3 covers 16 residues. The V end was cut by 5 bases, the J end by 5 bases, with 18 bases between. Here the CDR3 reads CASSPQGGARTGELFF. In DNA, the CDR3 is TGTGCCAGCAGCCCCCAAGGGGGGGCGAGGACCGGGGAGCTGTTTTTT.

The CDR3 DNA sequence: TGTGCCAGTACCGGGCTTCGGGGGTTTACCTTC. Amino acids: CASTGLRGFTF. This chain connects TRBV19 to TRBJ1-2; the D gene is possibly TRBD1 (5 bases). V lost 7 bases and J 14 bases, leaving 17 bases between the germline ends. This CDR3 region has 11 residues. Germline values: CDR1 LNHDA, CDR2 SQIVND (reference sequence).

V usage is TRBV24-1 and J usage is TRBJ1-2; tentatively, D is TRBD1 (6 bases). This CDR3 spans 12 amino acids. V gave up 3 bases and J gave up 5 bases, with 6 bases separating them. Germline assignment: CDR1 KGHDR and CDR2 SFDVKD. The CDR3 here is CATSDTGYGYTF. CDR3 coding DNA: TGTGCCACCAGTGATACAGGGTATGGCTACACCTTC.

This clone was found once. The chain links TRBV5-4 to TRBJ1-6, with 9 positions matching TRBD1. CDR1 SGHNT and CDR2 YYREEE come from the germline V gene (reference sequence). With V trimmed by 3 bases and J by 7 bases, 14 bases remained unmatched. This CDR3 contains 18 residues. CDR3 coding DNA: TGTGCCAGCAGCTGGGGGCTCTGGACAGGGGAGCAAAATTCACCCCTCCACTTT. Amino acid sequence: CASSWGLWTGEQNSPLHF.

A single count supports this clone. The CDR3 sequence is CATSDLVCVLVRYNEQFF. In DNA form, the CDR3 reads TGTGCCACCAGTGATTTGGTTTGCGTATTGGTGAGATACAATGAGCAGTTCTTC. The rearrangement joins TRBV24-1 to TRBJ2-1; D unresolved. Per the germline V gene, CDR1 is KGHDR and CDR2 is SFDVKD. Trimming took 0 bases from V and 4 from J, leaving 18 bases between them. This CDR3 has 18 amino acids.

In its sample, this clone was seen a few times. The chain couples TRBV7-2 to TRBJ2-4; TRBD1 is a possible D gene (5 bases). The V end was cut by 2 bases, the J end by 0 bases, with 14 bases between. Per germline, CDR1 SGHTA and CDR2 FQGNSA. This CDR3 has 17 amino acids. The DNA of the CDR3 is TGTGCCAGCAGCTTATATCAGGGTGCATTAGCCAAAAACATTCAGTACTTC. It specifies CASSLYQGALAKNIQYF.

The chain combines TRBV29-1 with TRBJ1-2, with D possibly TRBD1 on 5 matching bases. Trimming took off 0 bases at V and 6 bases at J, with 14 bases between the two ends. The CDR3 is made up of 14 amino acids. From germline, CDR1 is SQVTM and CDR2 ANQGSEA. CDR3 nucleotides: TGCAGCGTTGAAGATCGTGCAGGGTGGGATGGCTACACCTTC. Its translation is CSVEDRAGWDGYTF.

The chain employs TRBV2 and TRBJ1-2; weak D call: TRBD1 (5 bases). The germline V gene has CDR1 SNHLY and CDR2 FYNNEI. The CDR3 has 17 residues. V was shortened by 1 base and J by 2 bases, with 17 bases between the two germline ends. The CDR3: CASSEGDSSNRNYGYTF. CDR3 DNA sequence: TGTGCCAGCAGTGAAGGGGACTCCTCCAATCGGAACTATGGCTACACCTTC.

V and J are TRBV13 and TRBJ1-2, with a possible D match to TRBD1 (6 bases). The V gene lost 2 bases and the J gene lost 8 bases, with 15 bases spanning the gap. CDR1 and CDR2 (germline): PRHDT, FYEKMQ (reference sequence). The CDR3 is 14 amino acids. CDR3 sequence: CASSLLGAPGGYTF. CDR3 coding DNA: TGTGCCAGCAGCTTACTGGGGGCTCCCGGGGGCTACACCTTC.

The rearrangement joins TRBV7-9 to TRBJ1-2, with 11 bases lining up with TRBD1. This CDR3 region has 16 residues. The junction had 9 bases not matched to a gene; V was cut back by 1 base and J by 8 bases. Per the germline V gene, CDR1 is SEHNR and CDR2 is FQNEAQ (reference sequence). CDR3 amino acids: CASSLGRTGGLSGYTF. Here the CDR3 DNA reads TGTGCCAGCAGCTTAGGCAGGACAGGGGGCTTGAGCGGCTACACCTTC. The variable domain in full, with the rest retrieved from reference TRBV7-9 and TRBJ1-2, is DTGVSQNPRHKITKRGQNVTFRCDPISEHNRLYWYRQTLGQGPEFLTYFQNEAQLEKSRLLSDRFSAERPKGSFSTLEIQRTEQGDSAMYLCASSLGRTGGLSGYTFGSGTRLTVV.

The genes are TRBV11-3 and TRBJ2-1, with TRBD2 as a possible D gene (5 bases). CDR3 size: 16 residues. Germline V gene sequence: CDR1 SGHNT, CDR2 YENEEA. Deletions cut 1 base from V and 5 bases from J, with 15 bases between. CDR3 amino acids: CASSLAVLASHNEQFF. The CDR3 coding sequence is TGTGCCAGCAGCTTAGCAGTTTTGGCTAGCCACAATGAGCAGTTCTTC. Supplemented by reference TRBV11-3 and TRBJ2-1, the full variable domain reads EAGVVQSPRYKIIEKKQPVAFWCNPISGHNTLYWYLQNLGQGPELLIRYENEEAVDDSQLPKDRFSAERLKGVDSTLKIQPAELGDSAVYLCASSLAVLASHNEQFFGPGTRLTVL.

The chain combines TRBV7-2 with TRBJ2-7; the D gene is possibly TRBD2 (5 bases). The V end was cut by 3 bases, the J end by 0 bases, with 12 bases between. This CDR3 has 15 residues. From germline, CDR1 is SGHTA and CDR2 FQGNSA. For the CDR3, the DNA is TGTGCCAGCAGCTTTAGCCCTAGCATCTCCTACGAGCAGTACTTC. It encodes CASSFSPSISYEQYF.

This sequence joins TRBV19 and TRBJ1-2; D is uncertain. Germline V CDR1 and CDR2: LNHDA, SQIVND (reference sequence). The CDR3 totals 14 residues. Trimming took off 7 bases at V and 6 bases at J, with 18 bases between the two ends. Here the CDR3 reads CASNHLVTSNGYTF. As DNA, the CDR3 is TGTGCCAGTAATCACCTTGTTACAAGTAATGGCTACACCTTC.

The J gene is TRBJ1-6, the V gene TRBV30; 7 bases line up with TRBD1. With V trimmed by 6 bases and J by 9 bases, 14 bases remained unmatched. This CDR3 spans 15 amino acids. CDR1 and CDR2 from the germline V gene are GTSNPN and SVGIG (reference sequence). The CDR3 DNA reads TGTGCCTGCCCAAGGGGGCAGGGGGTTGGTTCACCCCTCCACTTT. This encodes CACPRGQGVGSPLHF.

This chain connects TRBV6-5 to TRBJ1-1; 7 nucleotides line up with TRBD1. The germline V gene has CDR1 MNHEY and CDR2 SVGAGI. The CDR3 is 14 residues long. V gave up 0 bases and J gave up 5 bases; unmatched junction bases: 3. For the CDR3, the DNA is TGTGCCAGCAGTTACTCGACAGGGAAGACTGAAGCTTTCTTT. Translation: CASSYSTGKTEAFF.